This is a list of T cell receptor beta chains from one sample in a study of vaccination and CD4 T cells after COVID-19. These TCRs are of unknown antigen specificity. TCRdb independently ran MiXCR on the PCR reads; one entry per CDR3 protein. The sample contains around 10,000 distinct CDR3 sequences, about 32% of which appear only once. The sample was CD4+ T cells from blood, cultured in vitro. The receptors shown here come from a human donor in good health. Each CDR3 is given with its conserved first and last residue. The D gene is left open where the match is weak. Some rows mark clone size as missing; the rest say once, few, many or name a class of expanded clone.

clone_size	d_call	v_call	j_call	cdr3_nt	cdr3_aa
.	.	TRBV20-1	TRBJ1-3	TGCAGTGCTAGATCTACTGGAAACACCATATATTTT	CSARSTGNTIYF
.	.	TRBV6-1	TRBJ2-7	TGTGCCAGCAGAAGGACGGGTAGCTCCTACGAGCAGTACTTC	CASRRTGSSYEQYF
.	.	TRBV24-1	TRBJ2-5	TGTGCCACCCAAGCAGACCAAGAGACCCAGTACTTC	CATQADQETQYF
few	TRBD1	TRBV19	TRBJ1-2	TGTGCCAGTAGTCGGCGGGACAGGGCACATGGCTACACCTTC	CASSRRDRAHGYTF
few	.	TRBV15	TRBJ2-2	TGTGCCACCAGCAAGGTGGGGGTCTACACCGGGGAGCTGTTTTTT	CATSKVGVYTGELFF
.	.	TRBV9	TRBJ2-2	TGTGCCAGCAGCGTTAACCCAACCGGGGAGCTGTTTTTT	CASSVNPTGELFF
few	.	TRBV28	TRBJ1-1	TGTGCCAGCAGTGGCAGGAGGGTGAGGACTGAAGCTTTCTTT	CASSGRRVRTEAFF
few	.	TRBV7-6	TRBJ2-5	TGTGCCAGCAGCTTAGTTACTATTCAAGAGACCCAGTACTTC	CASSLVTIQETQYF
.	.	TRBV19	TRBJ2-5	TGTGCCAGTAGCTCGACTAGGGGAAAAGAGACCCAGTACTTC	CASSSTRGKETQYF
.	TRBD1	TRBV4-1	TRBJ2-5	TGCGCCAGCAGCCAACCTGGACAGGGGCGAGAGACCCAGTACTTC	CASSQPGQGRETQYF
.	TRBD1	TRBV6-2/TRBV6-3	TRBJ2-7	TGTGCCAGCAGTTACGGGACAGGGGACTACGAGCAGTACTTC	CASSYGTGDYEQYF
once	.	TRBV29-1	TRBJ1-1	TGCAGCGTTAGCCTTCTGGGTTCGCGAGGGGCGCCGGCTGCGAACACTGAAGCTTTCTTT	CSVSLLGSRGAPAANTEAFF
.	.	TRBV7-2	TRBJ2-3	TGTGCCAGCACCCAGGTCGGCAATACGCAGTATTTT	CASTQVGNTQYF
.	.	TRBV6-2/TRBV6-3	TRBJ2-1	TGTGCCAGCAGTACGCGGTGGGAGGAAAATGAGCAGTTCTTC	CASSTRWEENEQFF
few	.	TRBV7-2	TRBJ1-2	TGTGCCAGCAGCTTATCTCGACAAACTTCCAACTATGGCTACACCTTC	CASSLSRQTSNYGYTF
few	TRBD2	TRBV20-1	TRBJ2-1	TGCAGTGCTAGATTCCCTAGCGGGAGGATAGGCAATGAGCAGTTCTTC	CSARFPSGRIGNEQFF
.	.	TRBV28	TRBJ2-5	TGTGCCAGCAGTTTTGAGGACCCCCGGTACCAAGAGACCCAGTACTTC	CASSFEDPRYQETQYF
.	.	TRBV19	TRBJ1-1	TGTGCCAGTAGTATGTCCACGAACACTGAAGCTTTCTTT	CASSMSTNTEAFF